This T cell receptor (beta chain) stems from a study of metastatic and nonmetastatic thyroid tumors (dated by TCRdb to the early 2020s). With regard to the full study: Repertoires from peripheral blood and from tumor or nodule tissue samples of malignant and benign thyroid patients were compared. The investigation overall reported the following: In both blood and tumor samples, malignant tumors were reported to have significantly higher TCR beta diversity than benign nodules.

In this sample, this clone turned up many times. The antigen this receptor binds is unknown. Per-base quality was not reported, and no clone a single base away is much larger than it. Library generation was performed with PCR. The listed sequencing device is Illumina HiSeq 4000. High-throughput sequencing was used to profile the CDR3 region of the TCR beta-chain in every patient. The published analysis was carried out like this. Drawing on CDR3 differences between clinicopathological groups, the researchers built a classifier meant to tell apart patients with distant-metastatic papillary thyroid cancer. To measure repertoire diversity the researchers used the Shannon index, while the Morisita-Horn index served to gauge how similar the tumor and blood repertoires were. TCRdb reworked the public reads: Q25 trimming with fastp, MiXCR clone assembly, productive beta chains retained. The V and J calls, along with clone size, are taken from TCRdb and not from the paper's own processing. This sample holds some 84,000 clones; 8% to 9.5% were observed only once. The ten largest make up roughly 10% of the sample.

Before undergoing thyroid surgery, none of the patients had been given any kind of treatment. The study retrospectively analysed patient clinical samples collected from the early 2010s to the late 2010s using T-cell receptor beta sequencing. CDR1 and CDR2 are drawn from the germline V gene (reference sequence): LNHDA, SQIVND. V is cut by 6 bases and J by 0 bases, and the space between the germline ends is 8 bases. The CDR3, from cysteine to phenylalanine, totals 13 residues. Only CDR3 DNA is held: 39 bases, read in frame from base 1. The chain uses TRBV19 and TRBJ1-2; the D segment cannot be called with confidence. What was sequenced was blood. This sequence was found in a female donor with papillary thyroid cancer or a benign thyroid nodule (not recorded which). Some clones in this sample may be carry-over from other donors' samples. The CDR3 sequence is CASRPGTNYGYTF. The DNA is as follows: TGTGCCAGTAGGCCGGGAACTAACTATGGCTACACCTTC.